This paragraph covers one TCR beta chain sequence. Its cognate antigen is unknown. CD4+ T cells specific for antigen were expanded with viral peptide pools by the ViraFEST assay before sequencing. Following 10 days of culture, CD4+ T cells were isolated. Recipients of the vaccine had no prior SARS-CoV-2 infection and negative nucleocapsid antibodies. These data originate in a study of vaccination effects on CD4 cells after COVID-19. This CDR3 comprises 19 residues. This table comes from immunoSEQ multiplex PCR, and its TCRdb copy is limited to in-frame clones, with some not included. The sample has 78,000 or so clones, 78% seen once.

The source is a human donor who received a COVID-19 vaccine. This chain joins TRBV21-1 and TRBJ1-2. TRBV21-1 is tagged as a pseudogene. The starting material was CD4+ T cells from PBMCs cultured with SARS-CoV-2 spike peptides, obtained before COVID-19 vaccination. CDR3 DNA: TGTGCCAGCAGCTTAATATCCGGGACCCGCTACCCATTCTTCTATGGCTACACCTTC. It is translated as CASSLISGTRYPFFYGYTF.